This entry concerns a single T cell receptor beta chain. Its cognate antigen has yet to be identified. Base qualities are not recorded, but no much larger clone differs from it by a single base. The library was obtained by the immunoSEQ multiplex PCR assay. In TCRdb, the immuneACCESS table is reduced to in-frame sequences with V and J assigned. These tables do not hold every clone; where another copy was compared, an unresolved V gene accounts for under half, and the others remain unexplained. For this sample the table gives some 37,000 clones, of which roughly nine tenths were detected only once. The top ten clonotypes cover less than 0.8% of the sample. The data stem from a study of T cell changes during pregnancy in multiple sclerosis (dated by TCRdb to the late 2010s). Regarding the study in general: The study examined how the T cell repertoire changed over the course of pregnancy in women with multiple sclerosis.

The sequenced sample was CD4+ T cells from peripheral blood mononuclear cells, obtained before pregnancy. This clonotype originated in a female donor with multiple sclerosis, enrolled in a pregnancy study.

In nucleotides, the sequence is TGTGCCAGCAGTCCGACAGCCATTGCAACTAATGAAAAACTGTTTTTT. It specifies CASSPTAIATNEKLFF. This chain is built from TRBV2 and TRBJ1-4; the D gene is perhaps TRBD1, on 5 matching bases. There are 16 amino acids in the CDR3, from cysteine to phenylalanine inclusive. This entry keeps only the CDR3 DNA: 48 bases, framed from base 1. From a lookup of the germline V gene, CDR1 and CDR2 are SNHLY and FYNNEI. Trimming removed 5 bases from V and 0 bases from J, leaving 13 bases between the germline ends.